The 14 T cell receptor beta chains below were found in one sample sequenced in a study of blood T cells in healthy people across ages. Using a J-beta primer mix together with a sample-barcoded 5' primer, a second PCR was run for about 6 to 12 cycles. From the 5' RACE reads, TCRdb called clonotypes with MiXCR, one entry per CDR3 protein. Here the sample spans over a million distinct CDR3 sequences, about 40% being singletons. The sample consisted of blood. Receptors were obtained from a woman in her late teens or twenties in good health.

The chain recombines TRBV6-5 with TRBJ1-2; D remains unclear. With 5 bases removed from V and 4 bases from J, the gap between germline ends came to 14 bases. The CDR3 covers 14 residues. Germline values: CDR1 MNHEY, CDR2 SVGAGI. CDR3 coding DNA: TGTGCCAGCAGTGACCCACCTAGCTCCTATGGCTACACCTTC. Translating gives CASSDPPSSYGYTF.

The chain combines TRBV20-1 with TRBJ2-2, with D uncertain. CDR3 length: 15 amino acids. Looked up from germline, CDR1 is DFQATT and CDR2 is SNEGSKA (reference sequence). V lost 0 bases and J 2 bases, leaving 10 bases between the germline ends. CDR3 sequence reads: CSARDHLANTGELFF. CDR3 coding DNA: TGCAGTGCTAGAGATCATCTCGCTAACACCGGGGAGCTGTTTTTT.

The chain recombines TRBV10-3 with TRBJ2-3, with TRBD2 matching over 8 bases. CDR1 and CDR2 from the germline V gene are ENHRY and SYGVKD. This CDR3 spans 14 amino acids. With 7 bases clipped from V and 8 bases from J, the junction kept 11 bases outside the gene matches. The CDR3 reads CAINDGREEGTQYF. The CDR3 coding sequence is TGTGCCATCAATGATGGGCGGGAGGAGGGTACGCAGTATTTT.

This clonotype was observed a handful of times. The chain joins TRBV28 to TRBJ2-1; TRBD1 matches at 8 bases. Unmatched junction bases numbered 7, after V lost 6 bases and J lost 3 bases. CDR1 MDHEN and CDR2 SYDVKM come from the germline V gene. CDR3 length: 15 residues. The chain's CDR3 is CASSTDRDSYNEQFF. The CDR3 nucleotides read TGTGCCAGCAGCACGGACAGGGATAGCTACAATGAGCAGTTCTTC.

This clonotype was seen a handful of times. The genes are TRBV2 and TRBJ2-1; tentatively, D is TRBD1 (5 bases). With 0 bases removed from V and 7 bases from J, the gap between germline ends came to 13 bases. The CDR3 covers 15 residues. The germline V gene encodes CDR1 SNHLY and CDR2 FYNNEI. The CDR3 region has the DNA TGTGCCAGCAGTGAAGCGCTTCTTGGGGCTAATGAGCAGTTCTTC. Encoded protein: CASSEALLGANEQFF.

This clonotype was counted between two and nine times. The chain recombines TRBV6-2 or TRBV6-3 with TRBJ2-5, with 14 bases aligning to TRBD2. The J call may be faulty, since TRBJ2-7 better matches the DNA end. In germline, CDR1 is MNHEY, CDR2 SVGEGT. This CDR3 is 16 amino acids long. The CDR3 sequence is CASSTGTSGSKNEQYF. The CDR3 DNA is TGTGCCAGCAGTACAGGGACTAGCGGGAGTAAAAACGAGCAGTACTTC.

The CDR3 DNA sequence: TGTGCCATTTGGACCGCCGGGAGCACTGAAGCTTTCTTT. Protein: CAIWTAGSTEAFF. The chain couples TRBV10-3 to TRBJ1-1, with D uncertain. V was shortened by 9 bases and J by 4 bases, with 15 bases between the two germline ends. The CDR3 runs 13 residues. Germline CDR1 reads ENHRY; CDR2 reads SYGVKD.

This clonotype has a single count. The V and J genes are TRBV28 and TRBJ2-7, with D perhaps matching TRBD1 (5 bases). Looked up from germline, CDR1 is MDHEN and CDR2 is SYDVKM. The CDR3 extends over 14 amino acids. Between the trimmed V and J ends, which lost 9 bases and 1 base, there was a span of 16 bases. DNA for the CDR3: TGTGCCAGTAGACGATTACAGGATTCCTACGAGCAGTACTTC. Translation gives CASRRLQDSYEQYF. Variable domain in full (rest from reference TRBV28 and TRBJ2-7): DVKVTQSSRYLVKRTGEKVFLECVQDMDHENMFWYRQDPGLGLRLIYFSYDVKMKEKGDIPEGYSVSREKKERFSLILESASTNQTSMYLCASRRLQDSYEQYFGPGTRLTVT.

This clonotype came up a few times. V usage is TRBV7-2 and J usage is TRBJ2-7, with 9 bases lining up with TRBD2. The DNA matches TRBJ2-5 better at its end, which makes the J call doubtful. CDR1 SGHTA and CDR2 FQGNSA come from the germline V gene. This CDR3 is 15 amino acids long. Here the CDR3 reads CASSLVAGVRETQYF. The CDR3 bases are TGTGCCAGCAGCTTAGTAGCGGGAGTTAGAGAGACCCAGTACTTC.

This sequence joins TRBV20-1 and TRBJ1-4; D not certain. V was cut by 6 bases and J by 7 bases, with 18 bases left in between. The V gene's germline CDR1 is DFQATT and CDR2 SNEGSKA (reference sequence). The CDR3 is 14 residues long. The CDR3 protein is CSAPKVDLTEKLFF. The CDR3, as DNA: TGCAGTGCCCCAAAAGTCGATCTCACTGAAAAACTGTTTTTT.

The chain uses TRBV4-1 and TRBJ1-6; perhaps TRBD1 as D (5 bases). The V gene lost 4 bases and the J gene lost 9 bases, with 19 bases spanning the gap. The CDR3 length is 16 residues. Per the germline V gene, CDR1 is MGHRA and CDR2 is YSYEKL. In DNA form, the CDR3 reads TGCGCCAGCAGCCCTGGGGGACTTAATTCGGGTTCACCCCTCCACTTT. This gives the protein CASSPGGLNSGSPLHF.

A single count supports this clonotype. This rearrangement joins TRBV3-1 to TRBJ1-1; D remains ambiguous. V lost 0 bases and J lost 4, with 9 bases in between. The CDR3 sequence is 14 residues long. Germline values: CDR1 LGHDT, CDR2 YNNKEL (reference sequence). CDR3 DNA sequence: TGTGCCAGCAGCCAAGAAGCGCTGGGCACTGAAGCTTTCTTT. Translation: CASSQEALGTEAFF.

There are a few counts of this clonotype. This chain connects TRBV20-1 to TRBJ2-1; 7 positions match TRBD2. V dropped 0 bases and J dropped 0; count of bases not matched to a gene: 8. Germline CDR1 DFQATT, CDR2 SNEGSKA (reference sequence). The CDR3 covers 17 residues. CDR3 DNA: TGCAGTGCTAGAGATCAAGTCGGGGGGAGCTCCTACAATGAGCAGTTCTTC. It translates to CSARDQVGGSSYNEQFF.

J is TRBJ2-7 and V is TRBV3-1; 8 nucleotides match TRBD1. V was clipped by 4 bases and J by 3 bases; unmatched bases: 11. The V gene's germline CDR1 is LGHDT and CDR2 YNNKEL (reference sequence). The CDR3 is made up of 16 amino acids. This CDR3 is CASSPRGRTGSYEQYF. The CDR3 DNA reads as TGTGCCAGCAGCCCCCGAGGGAGGACAGGGAGCTACGAGCAGTACTTC.